This TCR beta chain was retrieved from a study of T cell repertoires in breast cancer. Study summary: Average yield: about 530,000 sequences per sample and approximately 10 reads per input cell. General observations from the study: TCR overlap with tumor was 6.5% to 8.5% in involved nodes and around 2% in tumor-free nodes.

During the second nested PCR, blocking oligonucleotides suppressed genes that were not paired. Each emulsion RT-PCR master mix held roughly 4,500-280,000 T cells with C-region, Stepout and V-region primers. One entry per CDR3 protein results from TCRdb running MiXCR on the emulsion pairing reads. Among nearly 40,000 distinct CDR3 sequences, 45% were seen once, and the ten largest hold roughly 60%. An expanded emulsion RT-PCR with primers for all TCR V genes paired CD8+ T cell chains. Positively selected CD8+ T cells rested overnight with approximately 9.4 IU/mL IL-2 before emulsion RT-PCR. The count of this clonotype is one. Its specificity is not known. Relative to the germline gene, one junction end is altered; a read error may explain this. This CDR3 has 19 residues. Germline-derived CDR1 and CDR2 are DFQATT and SNEGSKA (reference sequence).

This chain joins TRBV20-1 and TRBJ2-5; 11 nucleotides align to TRBD2. The sequence came from a pool of human donors with breast cancer or a healthy control (not recorded which). Sequencing was carried out using CD8+ T cells. This CDR3 reads CSARDLRASGGLTGEAQYF. The CDR3 DNA sequence: TGCAGTGCTAGAGATCTCCGGGCTAGCGGGGGGCTTACCGGAGAGGCCCAGTACTTC.